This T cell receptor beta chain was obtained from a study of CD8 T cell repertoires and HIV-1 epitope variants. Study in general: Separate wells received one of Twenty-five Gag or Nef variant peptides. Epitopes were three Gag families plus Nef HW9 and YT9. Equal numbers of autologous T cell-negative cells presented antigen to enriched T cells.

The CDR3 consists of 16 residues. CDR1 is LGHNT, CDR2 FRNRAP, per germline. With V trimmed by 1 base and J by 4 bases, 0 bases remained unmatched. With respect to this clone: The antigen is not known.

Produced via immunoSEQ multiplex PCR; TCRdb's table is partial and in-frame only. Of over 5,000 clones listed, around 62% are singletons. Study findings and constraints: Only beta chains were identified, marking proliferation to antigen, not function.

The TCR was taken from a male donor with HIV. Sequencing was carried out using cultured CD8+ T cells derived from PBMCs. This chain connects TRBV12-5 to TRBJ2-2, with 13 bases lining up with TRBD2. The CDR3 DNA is TGTGCTAGTGGTTTGGGACTAGCGGGAGGCACCGGGGAGCTGTTTTTT. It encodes CASGLGLAGGTGELFF. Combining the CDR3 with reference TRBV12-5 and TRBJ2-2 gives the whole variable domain DARVTQTPRHKVTEMGQEVTMRCQPILGHNTVFWYRQTMMQGLELLAYFRNRAPLDDSGMPKDRFSAEMPDATLATLKIQPSEPRDSAVYFCASGLGLAGGTGELFFGEGSRLTVL.